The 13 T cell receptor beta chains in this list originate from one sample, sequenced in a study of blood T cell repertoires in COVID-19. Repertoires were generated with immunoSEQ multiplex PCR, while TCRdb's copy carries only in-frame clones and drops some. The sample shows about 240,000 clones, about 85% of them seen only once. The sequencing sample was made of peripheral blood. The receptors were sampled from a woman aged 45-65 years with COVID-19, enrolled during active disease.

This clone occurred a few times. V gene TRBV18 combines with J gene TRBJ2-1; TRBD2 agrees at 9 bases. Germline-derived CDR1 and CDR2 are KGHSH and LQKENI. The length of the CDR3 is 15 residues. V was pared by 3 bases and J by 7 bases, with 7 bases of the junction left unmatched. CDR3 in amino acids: CASSPGSGGKNEQFF. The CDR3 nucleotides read TGTGCCAGCTCACCGGGTAGCGGGGGTAAGAATGAGCAGTTCTTC.

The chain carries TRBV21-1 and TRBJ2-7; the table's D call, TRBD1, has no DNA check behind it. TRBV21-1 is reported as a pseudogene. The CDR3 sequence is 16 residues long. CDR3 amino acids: CASSRGGAPANHEQYF. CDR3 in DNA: TGTGCCAGCAGCAGAGGGGGAGCTCCAGCCAACCACGAGCAGTACTTC.

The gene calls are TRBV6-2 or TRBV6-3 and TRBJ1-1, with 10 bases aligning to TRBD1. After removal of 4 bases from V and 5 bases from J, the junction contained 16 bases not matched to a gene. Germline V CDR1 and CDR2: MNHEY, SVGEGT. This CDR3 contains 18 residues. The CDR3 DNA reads TGTGCCAGCAGTTTATACGGGACAGGGGAACTAGGTGGAACTGAAGCTTTCTTT. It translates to CASSLYGTGELGGTEAFF.

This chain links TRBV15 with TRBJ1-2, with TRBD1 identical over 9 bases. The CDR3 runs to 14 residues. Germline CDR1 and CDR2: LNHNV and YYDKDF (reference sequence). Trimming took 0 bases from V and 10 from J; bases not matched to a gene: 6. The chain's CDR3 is CATSRDEDRGFYTF. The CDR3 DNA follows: TGTGCCACCAGCAGAGATGAGGACAGGGGATTCTACACCTTC.

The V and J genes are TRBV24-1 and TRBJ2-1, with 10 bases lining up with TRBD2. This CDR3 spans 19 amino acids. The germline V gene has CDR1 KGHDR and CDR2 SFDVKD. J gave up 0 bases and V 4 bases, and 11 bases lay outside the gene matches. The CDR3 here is CATSDRRTSGSSSYNEQFF. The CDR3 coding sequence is TGTGCCACCAGTGACCGTAGGACTAGCGGCTCTAGCTCCTACAATGAGCAGTTCTTC.

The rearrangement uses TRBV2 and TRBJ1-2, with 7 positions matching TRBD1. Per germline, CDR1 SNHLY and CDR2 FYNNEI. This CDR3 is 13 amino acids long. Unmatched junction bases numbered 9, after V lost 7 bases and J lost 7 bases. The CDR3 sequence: CASMARGLGGYTF. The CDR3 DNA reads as TGTGCCAGCATGGCCAGGGGGTTGGGTGGCTACACCTTC.

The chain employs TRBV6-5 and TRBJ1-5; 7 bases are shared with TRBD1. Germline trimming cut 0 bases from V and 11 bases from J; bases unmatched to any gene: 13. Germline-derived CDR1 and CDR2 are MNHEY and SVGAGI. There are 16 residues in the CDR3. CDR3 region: CASSYSGQTARGAQHF. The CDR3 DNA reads TGTGCCAGCAGTTACTCGGGACAGACCGCCCGAGGGGCCCAGCATTTT.

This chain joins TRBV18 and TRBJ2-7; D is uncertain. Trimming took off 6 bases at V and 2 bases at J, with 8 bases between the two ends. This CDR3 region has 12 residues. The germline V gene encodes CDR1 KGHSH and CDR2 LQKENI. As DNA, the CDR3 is TGTGCCAGCTCCAGTACAGCCTACGAGCAGTACGTC. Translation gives CASSSTAYEQYV.

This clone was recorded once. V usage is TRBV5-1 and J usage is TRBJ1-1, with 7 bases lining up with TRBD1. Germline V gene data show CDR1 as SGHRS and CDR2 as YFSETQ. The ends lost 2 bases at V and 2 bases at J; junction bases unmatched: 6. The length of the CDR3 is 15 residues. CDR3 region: CASSFGDRKNTEAFF. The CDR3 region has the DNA TGCGCCAGCAGCTTCGGGGACAGAAAAAACACTGAAGCTTTCTTT. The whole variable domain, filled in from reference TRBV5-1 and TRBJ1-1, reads KAGVTQTPRYLIKTRGQQVTLSCSPISGHRSVSWYQQTPGQGLQFLFEYFSETQRNKGNFPGRFSGRQFSNSRSEMNVSTLELGDSALYLCASSFGDRKNTEAFFGQGTRLTVV.

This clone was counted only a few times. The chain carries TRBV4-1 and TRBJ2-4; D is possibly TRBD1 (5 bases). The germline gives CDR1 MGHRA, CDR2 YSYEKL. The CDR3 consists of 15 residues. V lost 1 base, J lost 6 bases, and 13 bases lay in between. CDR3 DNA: TGCGCCAGCAGCCAAGGATTGGCAGGGCGAAACATTCAGTACTTC. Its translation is CASSQGLAGRNIQYF.

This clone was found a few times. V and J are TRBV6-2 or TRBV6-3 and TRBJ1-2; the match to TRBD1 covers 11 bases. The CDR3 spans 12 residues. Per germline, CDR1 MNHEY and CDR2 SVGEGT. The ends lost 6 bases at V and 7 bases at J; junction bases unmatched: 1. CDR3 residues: CASSGTGGGYTF. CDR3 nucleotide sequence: TGTGCCAGCAGCGGGACAGGGGGTGGCTACACCTTC.

The CDR3 spells CASSYGTENEKLFF. CDR3 in DNA: TGTGCCAGCAGTTATGGGACAGAAAATGAAAAACTGTTTTTT. The chain uses TRBV6-6 and TRBJ1-4, with 7 bases matching TRBD1. The CDR3 totals 14 residues. The germline V gene has CDR1 MNHNY and CDR2 SVGAGI (reference sequence). V lost 3 bases, J lost 5 bases, and 3 bases stayed unmatched.

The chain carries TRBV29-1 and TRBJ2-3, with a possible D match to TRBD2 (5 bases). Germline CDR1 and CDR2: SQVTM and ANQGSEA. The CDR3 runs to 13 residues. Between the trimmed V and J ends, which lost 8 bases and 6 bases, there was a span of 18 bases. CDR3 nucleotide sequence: TGCAGCTTTTCCTCCGGACTCCGGGATACGCAGTATTTT. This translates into CSFSSGLRDTQYF.